These 11 T cell receptor beta chains originate from one sample sequenced in a study of CD8 T cells in ankylosing spondylitis. Broader study findings: A TCR beta motif of about 8 highly homologous variants seemed to mark ankylosing spondylitis blood.

A single record per CDR3 protein comes from TCRdb applying MiXCR to the 5' RACE reads. The sample has about 800,000 distinct CDR3 sequences; about 10% are singletons. No cognate antigen is known for these TCRs. Sequencing was performed on blood, either unsorted or a sorted T cell fraction (not recorded which). Receptor source: a male donor with ankylosing spondylitis.

This clonotype was seen repeatedly, ten times or more. V gene TRBV29-1 combines with J gene TRBJ2-1; perhaps TRBD2 as D (6 bases). V lost 4 bases and J lost 3, with 10 bases in between. Germline V gene sequence: CDR1 SQVTM, CDR2 ANQGSEA. The CDR3 extends over 13 amino acids. The chain's CDR3 is CSVGRLDYNEQFF. The CDR3 bases are TGCAGCGTTGGGCGACTAGACTACAATGAGCAGTTCTTC.

There are many counts of this clonotype. This chain links TRBV7-9 with TRBJ2-7, with D tentatively TRBD1 (5 bases). This CDR3 comprises 15 residues. V lost 3 bases to trimming and J lost 2 bases, with 14 bases between them. The V gene's germline CDR1 is SEHNR and CDR2 FQNEAQ (reference sequence). CDR3 DNA: TGTGCCAGCAGCTTTCCAGGGCAAAATCCCTACGAGCAGTACTTC. Translating it yields CASSFPGQNPYEQYF.

The chain uses TRBV20-1 and TRBJ1-2; D uncertain. The ends were cut back, 5 bases at V and 9 bases at J, with 19 bases in the middle. The CDR3 contains 13 residues. Germline V gene data show CDR1 as DFQATT and CDR2 as SNEGSKA (reference sequence). The CDR3 is CSAPPPSKVRYTF. The CDR3 nucleotides read TGCAGTGCTCCTCCTCCGAGTAAAGTGCGCTACACCTTC.

The chain has TRBV20-1 and TRBJ1-5; TRBD1 is a possible D gene (5 bases). CDR3 length: 11 amino acids. V gave up 5 bases and J gave up 4 bases, with 6 bases separating them. The germline gives CDR1 DFQATT, CDR2 SNEGSKA (reference sequence). CDR3 sequence reads: CSAGTNQPQHF. CDR3 coding DNA: TGCAGTGCTGGGACTAATCAGCCCCAGCATTTT.

This clonotype was recorded a few times. This chain links TRBV20-1 with TRBJ2-5, with D tentatively TRBD1 or TRBD2 (6 bases each). V lost 3 bases, J lost 4 bases, and 15 bases lay in between. CDR1 DFQATT and CDR2 SNEGSKA come from the germline V gene (reference sequence). The CDR3 consists of 14 residues. CDR3 nucleotide sequence: TGCAGTGCTAGCCGAGGGGGGTTCAGAGAGACCCAGTACTTC. It translates to CSASRGGFRETQYF.

The chain carries TRBV18 and TRBJ1-1; 10 bases fit TRBD1. This CDR3 region has 17 residues. Germline loops: CDR1 KGHSH, CDR2 LQKENI. V shed 2 bases and J 0 bases; nucleotides not matched to a gene: 6. CDR3 sequence reads: CASSPTRQGAMNTEAFF. The CDR3 DNA reads TGTGCCAGCTCACCAACCAGACAGGGGGCGATGAACACTGAAGCTTTCTTT.

The chain is built from TRBV27 and TRBJ2-7; TRBD1 is a possible D gene (5 bases). This CDR3 spans 14 amino acids. V lost 6 bases to trimming and J lost 1 base, with 13 bases between them. CDR1 and CDR2 (germline): MNHEY, SMNVEV (reference sequence). The CDR3 coding sequence is TGTGCCAGCAGAAGGGGCGTCCGATCCTACGAGCAGTACTTC. Its protein product is CASRRGVRSYEQYF.

The sample holds a few counts of this clonotype. As DNA, the CDR3 is TGTGCCATCAGACAGAGCGCAGGCACAATTAACACTGAAGCTTTCTTT. It translates to CAIRQSAGTINTEAFF. The V call is TRBV10-3, the J call TRBJ1-1, with D hard to call. Germline-derived CDR1 and CDR2 are ENHRY and SYGVKD. Trimming took 6 bases from V and 2 from J, leaving 19 bases between them. The CDR3 sequence is 16 residues long.

This clonotype showed up just a few times. The rearrangement joins TRBV18 to TRBJ2-2, with D possibly called TRBD1 or TRBD2 (5 bases each). Trimming removed 6 bases from V and 4 bases from J, with 9 bases in between. This CDR3 region has 13 residues. Germline CDR1 and CDR2: KGHSH and LQKENI. In nucleotides, the CDR3 is TGTGCCAGCTCCAGGGACCGCACCGGGGAGCTGTTTTTT. Amino acid sequence: CASSRDRTGELFF.

In the case of this clonotype: One end of the junction fails to match germline, which may point to a read error. The rearrangement joins TRBV5-7 to TRBJ2-1; TRBD1 matches at 11 bases. TRBV5-7 counts as an open reading frame of uncertain function. This CDR3 has 18 amino acids. The CDR3 DNA sequence: TGTGCCATCAGCCCCGGGACAGGGGGTTATGTGGGGTACAATGAGCAGTTCTTC. Translation: CAISPGTGGYVGYNEQFF.

Many counts were recorded for this clonotype. The chain has TRBV29-1 and TRBJ2-1, with 10 bases matching TRBD1. V was pared by 7 bases and J by 8 bases, with 5 bases of the junction left unmatched. The CDR3 is 12 amino acids. In germline, CDR1 is SQVTM, CDR2 ANQGSEA. CDR3 loop: CSGDRGIDEQFF. The DNA of the CDR3 is TGCAGCGGGGACAGGGGTATCGATGAGCAGTTCTTC.